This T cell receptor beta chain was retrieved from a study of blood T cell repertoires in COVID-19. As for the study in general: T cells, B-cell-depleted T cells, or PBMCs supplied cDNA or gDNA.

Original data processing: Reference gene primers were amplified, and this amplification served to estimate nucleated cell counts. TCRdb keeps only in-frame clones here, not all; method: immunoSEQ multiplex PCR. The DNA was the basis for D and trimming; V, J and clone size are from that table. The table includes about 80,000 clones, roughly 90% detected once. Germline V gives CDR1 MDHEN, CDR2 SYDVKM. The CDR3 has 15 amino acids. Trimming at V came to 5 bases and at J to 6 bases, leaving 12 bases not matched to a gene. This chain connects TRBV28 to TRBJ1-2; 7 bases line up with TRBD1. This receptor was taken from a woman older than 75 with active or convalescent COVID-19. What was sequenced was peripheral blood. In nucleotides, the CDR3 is TGTGCCAGCAGTCCCTACCGCACAGGGGTGAATGGCTACACCTTC. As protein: CASSPYRTGVNGYTF.